This paragraph reports one T cell receptor beta chain. This record belongs to a study of blood T cell repertoires in COVID-19. Study-level background: COVID-19 samples from acute and convalescent phases originated in the United States, Italy and Spain. PBMCs, B-cell-depleted T cells, or T cells were the source of the cDNA or gDNA that made up the material.

Germline CDR1 is LNHDA and CDR2 is SQIVND (reference sequence). CDR3 length: 14 amino acids. Germline trimming cut 5 bases from V and 5 bases from J; bases unmatched to any gene: 3. In the original workflow: From reference gene primer amplification, estimates of nucleated cell counts were derived. The assay was immunoSEQ multiplex PCR, and TCRdb's table has in-frame clones only and misses some. V and J calls and clone size come straight from that table; D and trimming were deduced from the DNA. The data hold around 250,000 clones, with about 88% observed a single time. The chain carries TRBV19 and TRBJ1-6, with 7 bases lining up with TRBD1. The sequenced material came from peripheral blood. The receptor comes from a woman aged 70-85 years with active or convalescent COVID-19. The CDR3 sequence is CASSHQGDNSPLHF. The CDR3 nucleotides are TGTGCCAGTAGTCATCAGGGGGATAATTCACCCCTCCACTTT.